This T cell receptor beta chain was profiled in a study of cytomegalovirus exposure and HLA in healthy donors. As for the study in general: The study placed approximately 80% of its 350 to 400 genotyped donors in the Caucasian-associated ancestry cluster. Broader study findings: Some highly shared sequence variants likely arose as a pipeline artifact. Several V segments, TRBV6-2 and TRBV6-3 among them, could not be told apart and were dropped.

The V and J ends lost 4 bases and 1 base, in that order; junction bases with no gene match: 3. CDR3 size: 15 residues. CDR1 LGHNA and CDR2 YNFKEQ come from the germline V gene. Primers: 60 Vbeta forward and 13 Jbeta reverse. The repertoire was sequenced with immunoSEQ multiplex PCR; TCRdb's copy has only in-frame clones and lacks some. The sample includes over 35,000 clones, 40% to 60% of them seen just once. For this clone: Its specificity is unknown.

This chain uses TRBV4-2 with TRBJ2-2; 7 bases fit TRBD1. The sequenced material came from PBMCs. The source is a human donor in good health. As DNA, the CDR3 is TGTGCCAGCAGCCCACGGACAGGGAACACCGGGGAGCTGTTTTTT. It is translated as CASSPRTGNTGELFF.